This T cell receptor beta chain was obtained from a study of Graves' ophthalmopathy and Graves' hyperthyroidism. Regarding the study as a whole: From stable hyperthyroidism, ophthalmopathy was separated by a 13-signature model with approximately 90% sensitivity and 80% to 82% specificity.

Amplification of the TCR beta CDR3 regions used RNA transcripts (as template). Second-round multiplex PCR came after a first-round RT-PCR that employed HTBI primers. TCRdb reprocessed the multiplex PCR reads via MiXCR and lists one record per CDR3 protein. This repertoire shows around 1.1 million distinct CDR3 sequences, about 36% found once; its top ten account for roughly 11%. Concerning this clonotype: Its antigen is undetermined.

V lost 5 bases and J lost 6, with 19 bases in between. The CDR3 is made up of 15 amino acids. Germline V gives CDR1 SGHTA, CDR2 FQGTGA. The clonotype was recovered from an adult man with Graves' hyperthyroidism. This chain connects TRBV7-3 to TRBJ2-5; a possible D gene is TRBD1 (6 bases). Sequencing was performed on peripheral blood or thyroid tissue (not recorded which). The CDR3: CASSLQAGAGKTQYF. The CDR3 DNA follows: TGTGCCAGCAGCCTACAGGCAGGGGCCGGAAAGACCCAGTACTTC.